This TCR beta chain was identified in a study of blood T cell repertoires in COVID-19. Study information: The study drew acute and convalescent COVID-19 samples from the United States, Italy and Spain.

Trimming took 4 bases from V and 4 from J, leaving 14 bases between them. Germline assignment: CDR1 MNHEY and CDR2 SVGEGT. This CDR3 has 16 residues. This study enrolled people aged roughly 18 to 90 from around 26 US geographic areas. TCRdb's table, derived via immunoSEQ multiplex PCR, lists solely in-frame clones and lacks some. Here the sample spans some 180,000 clones, 79% being singletons. What was sequenced was PBMCs or T cells enriched from blood (not recorded which). The sequence was collected from a woman in her sixties or seventies in a cohort exposed to, infected with or recovered from COVID-19 (not recorded which). The J gene is TRBJ2-6, the V gene TRBV6-2 or TRBV6-3; weak D call: TRBD1 (6 bases). The CDR3 reads CASSSATGLGANVLTF. For the CDR3, the DNA is TGTGCCAGCAGTTCCGCAACAGGGCTCGGGGCCAACGTCCTGACTTTC.